Listed below are T cell receptor beta chains from one sample, sequenced in a study of control samples from healthy donors and cancer patients. Data came from immunoSEQ multiplex PCR; TCRdb stores just in-frame clones and leaves some out. The table records about 30,000 clones, roughly 91% of them present only once. The specimen sequenced was PBMCs. The receptor set was obtained from a man over 45 with lung cancer. CDR3s include the opening cysteine and the closing phenylalanine or tryptophan. Fields, in order: clone size, V gene, J gene, D gene, CDR3 protein, CDR3 DNA. A D gene is named only where the DNA matches it firmly. A clone size is listed for some rows: how often the clone was seen (once, few, many), or a class if it is expanded.

clone_size: .
v_call: TRBV6-6
j_call: TRBJ2-7
d_call: .
cdr3_aa: CASSKFQASYEQYF
cdr3_nt: TGTGCCAGCAGTAAATTCCAGGCCAGTTACGAGCAGTACTTC

clone_size: .
v_call: TRBV18
j_call: TRBJ1-3
d_call: .
cdr3_aa: CASSPSGVTGNTIYF
cdr3_nt: TGTGCCAGCTCACCCAGCGGGGTAACTGGAAACACCATATATTTT

clone_size: once
v_call: TRBV19
j_call: TRBJ2-3
d_call: .
cdr3_aa: CASRARGPDTQYF
cdr3_nt: TGTGCCAGTAGAGCTAGGGGTCCCGATACGCAGTATTTT

clone_size: few
v_call: TRBV6-6
j_call: TRBJ1-6
d_call: .
cdr3_aa: CASRPDYNSPLHF
cdr3_nt: TGTGCCAGCAGGCCAGACTATAATTCACCCCTCCACTTT

clone_size: .
v_call: TRBV2
j_call: TRBJ2-7
d_call: TRBD1
cdr3_aa: CASSDEGGGQQYF
cdr3_nt: TGTGCCAGCAGTGATGAAGGGGGCGGTCAGCAGTACTTC

clone_size: .
v_call: TRBV4-3
j_call: TRBJ2-7
d_call: .
cdr3_aa: CASSQEVTGGNEQYF
cdr3_nt: TGCGCCAGCAGCCAAGAAGTGACAGGTGGAAACGAGCAGTACTTC

clone_size: .
v_call: TRBV5-6
j_call: TRBJ2-5
d_call: TRBD2
cdr3_aa: CASRGDLAGFQETQYF
cdr3_nt: TGTGCCAGCAGGGGTGATCTAGCGGGGTTCCAAGAGACCCAGTACTTC

clone_size: .
v_call: TRBV14
j_call: TRBJ2-5
d_call: .
cdr3_aa: CASSQARDPRVETQYF
cdr3_nt: TGTGCCAGCAGCCAGGCACGTGACCCCCGGGTGGAGACCCAGTACTTC

clone_size: .
v_call: TRBV24-1
j_call: TRBJ1-4
d_call: .
cdr3_aa: CATSEYRNGGEKLFF
cdr3_nt: TGTGCCACCAGTGAATATAGGAACGGTGGGGAAAAACTGTTTTTT

clone_size: .
v_call: TRBV5-4
j_call: TRBJ2-5
d_call: .
cdr3_aa: CASSLDVQETQYF
cdr3_nt: TGTGCCAGCAGCTTAGATGTACAAGAGACCCAGTACTTC

clone_size: once
v_call: TRBV10-2
j_call: TRBJ2-5
d_call: .
cdr3_aa: CASSGGVAEETQYF
cdr3_nt: TGCGCCAGCAGTGGAGGAGTAGCAGAAGAGACCCAGTACTTC

clone_size: .
v_call: TRBV5-1
j_call: TRBJ1-2
d_call: TRBD1
cdr3_aa: CASSYTGDFNYGYTF
cdr3_nt: TGCGCCAGCAGCTACACAGGGGACTTTAACTATGGCTACACCTTC

clone_size: once
v_call: TRBV11-3
j_call: TRBJ2-2
d_call: TRBD2
cdr3_aa: CASSAGTSGGSDTGELFF
cdr3_nt: TGTGCCAGCAGCGCCGGGACTAGCGGGGGCAGTGACACCGGGGAGCTGTTTTTT

clone_size: .
v_call: TRBV12-3/TRBV12-4
j_call: TRBJ1-1
d_call: .
cdr3_aa: CASRLNTEAFF
cdr3_nt: TGTGCCAGCAGACTGAACACTGAAGCTTTCTTT

clone_size: .
v_call: TRBV4-1
j_call: TRBJ2-1
d_call: TRBD1
cdr3_aa: CASSHAGDRAYNEQFF
cdr3_nt: TGCGCCAGCAGCCACGCCGGGGACAGAGCCTACAATGAGCAGTTCTTC

clone_size: .
v_call: TRBV7-8
j_call: TRBJ1-5
d_call: .
cdr3_aa: CASSLAEGISNQPQHF
cdr3_nt: TGTGCCAGCAGCTTAGCTGAGGGCATTAGCAATCAGCCCCAGCATTTT